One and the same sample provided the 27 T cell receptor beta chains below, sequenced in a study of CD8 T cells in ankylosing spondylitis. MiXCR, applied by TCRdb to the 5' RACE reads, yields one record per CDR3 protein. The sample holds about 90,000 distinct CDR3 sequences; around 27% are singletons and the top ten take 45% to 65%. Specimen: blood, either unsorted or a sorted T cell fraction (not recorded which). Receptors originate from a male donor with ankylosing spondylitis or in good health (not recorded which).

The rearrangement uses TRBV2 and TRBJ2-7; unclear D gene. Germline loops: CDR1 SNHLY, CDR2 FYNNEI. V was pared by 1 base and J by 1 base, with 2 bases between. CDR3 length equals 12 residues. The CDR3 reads CASSEVSYEQYF. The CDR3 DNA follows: TGTGCCAGCAGTGAAGTTTCCTACGAGCAGTACTTC.

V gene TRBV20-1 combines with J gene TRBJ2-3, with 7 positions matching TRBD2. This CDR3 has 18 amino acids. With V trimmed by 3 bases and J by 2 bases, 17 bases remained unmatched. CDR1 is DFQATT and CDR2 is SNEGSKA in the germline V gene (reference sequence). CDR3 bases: TGCAGTGCTAGGGACCTCTATAGACGACTAGCAGACACAGATACGCAGTATTTT. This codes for CSARDLYRRLADTDTQYF.

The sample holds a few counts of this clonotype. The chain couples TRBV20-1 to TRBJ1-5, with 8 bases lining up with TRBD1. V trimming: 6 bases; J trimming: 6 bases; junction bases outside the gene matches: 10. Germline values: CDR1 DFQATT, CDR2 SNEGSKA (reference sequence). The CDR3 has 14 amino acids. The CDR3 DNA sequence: TGCAGTGCAACTGACAGGGGAGGAAGTCAGCCCCAGCATTTT. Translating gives CSATDRGGSQPQHF.

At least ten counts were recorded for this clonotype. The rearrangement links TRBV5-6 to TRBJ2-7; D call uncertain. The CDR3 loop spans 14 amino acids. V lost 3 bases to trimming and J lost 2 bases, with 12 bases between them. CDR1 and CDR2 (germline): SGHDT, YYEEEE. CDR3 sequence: CASSSGAFPYEQYV. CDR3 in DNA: TGTGCCAGCAGCTCTGGTGCTTTCCCCTACGAGCAGTACGTC.

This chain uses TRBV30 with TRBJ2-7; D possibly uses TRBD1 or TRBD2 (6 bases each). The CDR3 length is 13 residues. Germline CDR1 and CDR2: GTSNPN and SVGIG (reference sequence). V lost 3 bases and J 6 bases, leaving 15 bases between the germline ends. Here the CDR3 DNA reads TGTGCCTGGAGCGTATTCAGGGGAGGCGAGCAGTACTTC. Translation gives CAWSVFRGGEQYF.

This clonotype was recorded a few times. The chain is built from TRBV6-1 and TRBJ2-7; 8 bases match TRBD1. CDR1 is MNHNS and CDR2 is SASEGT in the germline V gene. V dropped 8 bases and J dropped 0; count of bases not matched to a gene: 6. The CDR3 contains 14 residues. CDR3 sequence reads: CASPGTGSSYEQYV. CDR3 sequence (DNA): TGTGCCAGCCCCGGGACAGGAAGCTCCTACGAGCAGTACGTC.

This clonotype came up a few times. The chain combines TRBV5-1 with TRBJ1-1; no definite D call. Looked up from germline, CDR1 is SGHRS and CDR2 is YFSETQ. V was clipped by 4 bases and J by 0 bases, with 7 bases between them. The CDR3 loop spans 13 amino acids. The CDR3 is CASSLNLNTEAFF. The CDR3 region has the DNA TGCGCCAGCAGCCTAAACTTGAACACTGAAGCTTTCTTT.

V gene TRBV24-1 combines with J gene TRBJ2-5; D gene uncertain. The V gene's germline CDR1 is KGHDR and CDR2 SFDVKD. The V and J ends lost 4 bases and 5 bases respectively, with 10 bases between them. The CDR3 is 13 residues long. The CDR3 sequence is CATSDLLGETQYF. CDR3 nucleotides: TGTGCCACCAGTGACCTCCTAGGGGAGACCCAGTACTTC.

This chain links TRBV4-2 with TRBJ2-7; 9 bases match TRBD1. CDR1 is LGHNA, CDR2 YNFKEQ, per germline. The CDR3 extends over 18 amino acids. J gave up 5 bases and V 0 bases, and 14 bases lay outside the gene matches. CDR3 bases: TGTGCCAGCAGCCAAGAGGGACAGGGTCTTTCCGTGTTCGACGAGCAGTACTTC. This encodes CASSQEGQGLSVFDEQYF.

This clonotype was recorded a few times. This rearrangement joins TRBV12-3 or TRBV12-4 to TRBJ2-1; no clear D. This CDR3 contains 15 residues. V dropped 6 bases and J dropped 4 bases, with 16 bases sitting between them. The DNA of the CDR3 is TGTGCCAGCAGCTACCATTTGGCGGAATACAATGAGCAGTTCTTC. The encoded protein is CASSYHLAEYNEQFF.

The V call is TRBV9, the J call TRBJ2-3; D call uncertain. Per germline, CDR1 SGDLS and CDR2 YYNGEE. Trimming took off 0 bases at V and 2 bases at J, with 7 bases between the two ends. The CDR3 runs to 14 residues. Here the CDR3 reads CASSVGGDTDTQYF. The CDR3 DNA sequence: TGTGCCAGCAGCGTAGGTGGAGACACAGATACGCAGTATTTT.

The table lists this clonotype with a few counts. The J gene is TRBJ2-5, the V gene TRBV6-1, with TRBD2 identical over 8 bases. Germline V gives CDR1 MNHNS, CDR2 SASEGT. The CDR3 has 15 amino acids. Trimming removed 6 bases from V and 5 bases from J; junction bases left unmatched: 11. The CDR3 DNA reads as TGTGCCAGCAGCCGTGGACTAGCCAACCGGGAGACCCAGTACTTC. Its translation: CASSRGLANRETQYF.

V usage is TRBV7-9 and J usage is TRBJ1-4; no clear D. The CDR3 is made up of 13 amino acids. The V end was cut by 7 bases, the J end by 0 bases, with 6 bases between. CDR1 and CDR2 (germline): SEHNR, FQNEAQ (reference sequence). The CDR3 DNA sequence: TGTGCCAGCAAGGGTGCAACTAATGAAAAACTGTTTTTT. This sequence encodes CASKGATNEKLFF.

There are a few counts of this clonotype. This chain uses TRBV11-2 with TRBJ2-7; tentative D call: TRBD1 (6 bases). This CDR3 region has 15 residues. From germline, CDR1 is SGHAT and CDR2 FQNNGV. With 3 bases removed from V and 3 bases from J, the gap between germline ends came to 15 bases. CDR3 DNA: TGTGCCAGCAGCTTCCAAACAGGGCCCTACTACGAGCAGTACTTC. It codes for CASSFQTGPYYEQYF.

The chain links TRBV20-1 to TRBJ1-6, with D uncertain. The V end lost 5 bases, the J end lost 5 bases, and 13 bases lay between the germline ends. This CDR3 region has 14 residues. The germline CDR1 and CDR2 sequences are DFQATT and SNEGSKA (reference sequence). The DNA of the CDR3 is TGCAGTGCTCGGACTCTTGGGGATAATTCACCCCTCCACTTT. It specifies CSARTLGDNSPLHF.

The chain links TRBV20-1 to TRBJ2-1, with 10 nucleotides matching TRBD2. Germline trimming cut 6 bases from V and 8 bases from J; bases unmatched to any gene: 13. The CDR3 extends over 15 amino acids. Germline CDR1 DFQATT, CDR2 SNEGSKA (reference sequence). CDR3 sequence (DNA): TGCAGTGCCATAGCGGGAGGTCGGGGGGGGGATGAGCAGTTCTTC. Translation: CSAIAGGRGGDEQFF.

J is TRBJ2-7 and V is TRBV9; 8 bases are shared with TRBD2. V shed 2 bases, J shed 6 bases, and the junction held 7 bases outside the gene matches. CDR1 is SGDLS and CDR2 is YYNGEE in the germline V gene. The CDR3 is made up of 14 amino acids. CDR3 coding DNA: TGTGCCAGCAGCGTTAAGCGGGAGCTTGGCGAGCAGTACTTC. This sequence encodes CASSVKRELGEQYF.

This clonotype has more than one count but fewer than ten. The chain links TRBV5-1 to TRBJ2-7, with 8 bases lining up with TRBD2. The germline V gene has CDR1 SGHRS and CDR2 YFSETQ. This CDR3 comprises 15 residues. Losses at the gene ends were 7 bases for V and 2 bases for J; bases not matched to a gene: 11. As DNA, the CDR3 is TGCGCCAGCCGAATTAGCGGGATGATAGCCTACGAGCAGTACGTC. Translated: CASRISGMIAYEQYV.

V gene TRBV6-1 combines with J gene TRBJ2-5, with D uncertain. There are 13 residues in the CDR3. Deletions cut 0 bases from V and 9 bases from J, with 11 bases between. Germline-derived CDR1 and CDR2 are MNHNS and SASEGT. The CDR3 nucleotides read TGTGCCAGCAGTGAAGCAGGGCTCCGGGCCCAGTACTTC. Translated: CASSEAGLRAQYF.

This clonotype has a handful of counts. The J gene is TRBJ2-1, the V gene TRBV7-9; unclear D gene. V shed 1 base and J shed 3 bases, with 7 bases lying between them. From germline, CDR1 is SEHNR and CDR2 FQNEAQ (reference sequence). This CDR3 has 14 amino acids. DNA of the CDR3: TGTGCCAGCAGCTTAGGGCTCCGCTACAATGAGCAGTTCTTC. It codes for CASSLGLRYNEQFF.

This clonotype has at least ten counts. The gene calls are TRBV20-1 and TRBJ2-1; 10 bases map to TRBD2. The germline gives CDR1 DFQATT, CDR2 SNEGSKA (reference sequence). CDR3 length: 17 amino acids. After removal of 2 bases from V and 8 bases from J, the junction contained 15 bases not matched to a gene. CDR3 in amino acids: CSARFLSRSGGMDEQFF. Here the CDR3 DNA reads TGCAGTGCTAGATTTCTTTCGCGTAGCGGGGGGATGGATGAGCAGTTCTTC.

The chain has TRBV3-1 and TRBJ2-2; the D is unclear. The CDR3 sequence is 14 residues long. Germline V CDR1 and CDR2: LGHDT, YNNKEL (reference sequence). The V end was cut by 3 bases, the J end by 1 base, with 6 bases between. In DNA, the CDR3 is TGTGCCAGCAGCCAGGACGGGAACACCGGGGAGCTGTTTTTT. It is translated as CASSQDGNTGELFF.

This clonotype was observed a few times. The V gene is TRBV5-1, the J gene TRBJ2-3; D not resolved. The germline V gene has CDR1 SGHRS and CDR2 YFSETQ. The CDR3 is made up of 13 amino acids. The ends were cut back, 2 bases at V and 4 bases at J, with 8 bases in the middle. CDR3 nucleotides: TGCGCCAGCAGCTTAGGGCACCCAGATACGCAGTATTTT. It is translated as CASSLGHPDTQYF.

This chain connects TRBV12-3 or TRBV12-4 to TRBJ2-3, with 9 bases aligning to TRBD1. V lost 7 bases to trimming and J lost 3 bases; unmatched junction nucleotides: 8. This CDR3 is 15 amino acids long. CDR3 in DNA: TGTGCCAGCACCCGATGGGGACAGGGAACAGATACGCAGTATTTT. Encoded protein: CASTRWGQGTDTQYF.

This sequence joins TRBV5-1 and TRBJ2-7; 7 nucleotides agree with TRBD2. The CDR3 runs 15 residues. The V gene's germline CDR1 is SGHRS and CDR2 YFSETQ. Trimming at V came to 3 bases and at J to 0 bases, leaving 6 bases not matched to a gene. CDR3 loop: CASSWGSGSSYEQYF. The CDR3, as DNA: TGCGCCAGCAGCTGGGGTAGCGGGTCCTCCTACGAGCAGTACTTC. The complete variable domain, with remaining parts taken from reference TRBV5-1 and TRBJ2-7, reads KAGVTQTPRYLIKTRGQQVTLSCSPISGHRSVSWYQQTPGQGLQFLFEYFSETQRNKGNFPGRFSGRQFSNSRSEMNVSTLELGDSALYLCASSWGSGSSYEQYFGPGTRLTVT.

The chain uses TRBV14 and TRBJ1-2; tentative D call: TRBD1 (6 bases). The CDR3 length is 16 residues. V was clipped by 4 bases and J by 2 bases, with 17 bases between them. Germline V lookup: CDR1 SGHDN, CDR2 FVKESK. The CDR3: CASSRNDPGGNYGYTF. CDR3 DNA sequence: TGTGCCAGCAGCCGAAACGACCCTGGGGGCAACTATGGCTACACCTTC.

This CDR3 reads CASSRAGTSVAYNEQFF. The CDR3 coding sequence is TGTGCCAGCAGCCGAGCCGGGACTAGCGTAGCCTACAATGAGCAGTTCTTC. The chain joins TRBV7-8 to TRBJ2-1, with TRBD2 matching 10 bases. The CDR3 runs 17 residues. Germline V gene sequence: CDR1 SGHVS, CDR2 FQNEAQ. The V segment lost 5 bases and the J segment 2 bases; nucleotides outside the gene matches: 9.